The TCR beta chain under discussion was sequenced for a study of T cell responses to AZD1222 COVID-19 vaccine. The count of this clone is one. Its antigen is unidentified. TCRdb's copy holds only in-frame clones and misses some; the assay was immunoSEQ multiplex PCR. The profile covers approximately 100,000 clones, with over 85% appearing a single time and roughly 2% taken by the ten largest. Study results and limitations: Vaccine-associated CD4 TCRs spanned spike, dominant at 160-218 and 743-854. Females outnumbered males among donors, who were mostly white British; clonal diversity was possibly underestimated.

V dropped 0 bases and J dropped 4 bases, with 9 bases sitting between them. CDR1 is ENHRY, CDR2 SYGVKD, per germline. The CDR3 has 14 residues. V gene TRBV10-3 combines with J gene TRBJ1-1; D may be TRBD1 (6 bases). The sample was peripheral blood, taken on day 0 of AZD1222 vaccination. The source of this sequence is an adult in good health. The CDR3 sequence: CAISESKGGTEAFF. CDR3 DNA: TGTGCCATCAGTGAGTCGAAGGGGGGCACTGAAGCTTTCTTT.